This TCR beta chain was observed in a study of blood T cell repertoires in COVID-19. Study as a whole: Samples of COVID-19 (acute and convalescent) were obtained from the United States, Italy and Spain.

The sample holds one count of this clone. In the authors' methods: Amplifying reference gene primers gave estimates of nucleated cell counts. TCRdb's table, derived via immunoSEQ multiplex PCR, lists solely in-frame clones and lacks some. The DNA gave D and trimming, while V, J and clone size come from that table. The sample consists of 150,000 to 200,000 clones, about 87% of them appearing once. The germline V gene encodes CDR1 MDHEN and CDR2 SYDVKM. J was trimmed by 1 base and V by 10 bases; bases with no gene match: 3. The CDR3 is made up of 12 amino acids. The chain employs TRBV28 and TRBJ2-7; 8 nucleotides match TRBD1. Sequencing was performed on peripheral blood. The clonotype was recovered from a man aged 35 to 55 with active or convalescent COVID-19. This CDR3 is CATRDRSYEQYF. CDR3 coding DNA: TGTGCCACCCGGGACAGGTCCTACGAGCAGTACTTC.